The text below deals with one TCR beta chain. Its specificity is unknown. Trimming at V came to 10 bases and at J to 4 bases, leaving 9 bases not matched to a gene. Looked up from germline, CDR1 is MNHNS and CDR2 is SASEGT. The CDR3 covers 14 residues. The PCR used 60 Vbeta and 13 Jbeta primers. Data came from immunoSEQ multiplex PCR; TCRdb stores just in-frame clones and leaves some out. The sample has roughly 250,000 clones, under 90% seen once. The sample originates from a study of cytomegalovirus exposure and HLA in healthy donors. Study-wide results and caveats: Fewer N-insertions than the approximately 700-donor mean were reportedly shown by an Asian-associated ancestry cluster in a later analysis. Being productive about 90% or about 30% of the time was typical of most TCR beta V segments in an earlier analysis. Immune exposure information comprised only CMV serostatus. TRBV6-2, TRBV6-3 and other indistinguishable V segments were excluded.

Sequencing input: PBMCs. V and J are TRBV6-1 and TRBJ1-2; 10 bases are a match to TRBD1. The source of this sequence is a girl aged 2-10 years in good health and CMV-seronegative. The CDR3 region is CATNPTGGFYGYTF. CDR3 sequence (DNA): TGTGCCACCAATCCGACAGGGGGCTTCTATGGCTACACCTTC.